The clone carrying this T cell receptor (beta chain) was detected a few times. Its antigen is still unknown. RNA transcripts yielded amplified TCR beta CDR3 regions. RT-PCR in the first round used HTBI primers; a second-round multiplex PCR followed. TCRdb passed the multiplex PCR reads through MiXCR, listing each CDR3 protein once. Among about 740,000 distinct CDR3 sequences listed, approximately 40% were seen once. The sample belongs to a study of Graves' ophthalmopathy and Graves' hyperthyroidism. In the study overall: Samples of peripheral blood were obtained at initial diagnosis, prior to treatment of any kind.

Study-wide results and caveats: Detected in blood as well were most expanded thyroid clonotypes with frequency above 0.001.

CDR3 size: 15 residues. Germline CDR1 SQVTM, CDR2 ANQGSEA. J lost 1 base, V lost 7 bases, and 7 bases had no gene match. The material sequenced was peripheral blood. This receptor was obtained from an adult man with Graves' ophthalmopathy. The rearrangement links TRBV29-1 to TRBJ2-2; TRBD1 matches 9 bases. The CDR3 DNA sequence: TGCAGCGCCGTACAGACAGGGGGGAACACCGGGGAGCTGTTTTTT. Protein sequence: CSAVQTGGNTGELFF.